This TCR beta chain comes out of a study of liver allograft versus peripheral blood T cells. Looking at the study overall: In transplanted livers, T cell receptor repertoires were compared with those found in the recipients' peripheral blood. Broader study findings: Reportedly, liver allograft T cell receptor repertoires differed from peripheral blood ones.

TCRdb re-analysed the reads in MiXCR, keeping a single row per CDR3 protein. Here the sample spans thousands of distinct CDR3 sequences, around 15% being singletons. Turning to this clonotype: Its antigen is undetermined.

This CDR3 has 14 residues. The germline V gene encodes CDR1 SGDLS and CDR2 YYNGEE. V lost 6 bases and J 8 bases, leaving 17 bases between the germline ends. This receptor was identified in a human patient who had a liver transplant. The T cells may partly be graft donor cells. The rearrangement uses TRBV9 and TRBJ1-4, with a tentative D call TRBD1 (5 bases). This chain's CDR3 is CASNQGGGTEKLFF. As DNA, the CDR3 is TGTGCCAGCAACCAGGGCGGGGGAACGGAAAAACTGTTTTTT.